This is a list of T cell receptor beta chains from one sample in a study of vaccination effects on CD4 cells after COVID-19. Their specific antigens are unknown. Profiling relied on immunoSEQ multiplex PCR, and the TCRdb table lists in-frame clones only, not all of them. The sample lists 70,000 to 95,000 clones; roughly 80% were seen once. The input for sequencing was CD4+ T cells from PBMCs cultured with HCoV-229E spike peptides, taken before COVID-19 vaccination. These TCRs come from a human donor who received a COVID-19 vaccine. Both conserved end residues are part of each CDR3. A D gene is named only where the DNA matches it firmly. The size entry is marked missing in some rows and otherwise reads once, few, many or a size class.

clone_size,d_call,cdr3_length,v_call,j_call,cdr3_nt,cdr3_aa
-,TRBD1,16,TRBV18,TRBJ2-3,TGTGCCAGCTCCCCCGGGACAGGGGCCACAAGGGGTACGCAGTATTTT,CASSPGTGATRGTQYF
-,-,14,TRBV5-4,TRBJ2-5,TGTGCCAGCAGCTTAGTGGGATCCCAAGAGACCCAGTACTTC,CASSLVGSQETQYF
-,-,14,TRBV30,TRBJ2-3,TGTGCCTGGAGTGTCGGGATTAGCACAGATACGCAGTATTTT,CAWSVGISTDTQYF
once,-,20,TRBV21-1,TRBJ1-5,TGTGCCAGCAGCAAAGGGGAGTGGGGGCTAATTGTTGGGAGCAATCAGCCCCAGCATTTT,CASSKGEWGLIVGSNQPQHF
-,-,12,TRBV2,TRBJ1-5,TGTGCCAGCAAACGGTACAATCAGCCCCAGCATTTT,CASKRYNQPQHF
-,-,16,TRBV24-1,TRBJ1-5,TGTGCCACCAGTGACTCCGGACGGTCTCGCAATCAGCCCCAGCATTTT,CATSDSGRSRNQPQHF
few,-,15,TRBV11-2,TRBJ2-1,TGTGCCAGCAGCCCCGGGGCCTTGAGTTACAATGAGCAGTTCTTC,CASSPGALSYNEQFF
large,-,13,TRBV6-5,TRBJ1-2,TGTGCCAGCAGTTTACTAACGGGGGTTGGCTACACCTTC,CASSLLTGVGYTF
-,TRBD1,14,TRBV19,TRBJ1-4,TGTGCCAGTAGTCTCTGGGACAGGCATGAAAAACTGTTTTTT,CASSLWDRHEKLFF
few,-,15,TRBV27,TRBJ2-2,TGTGCCAGCAGTTTTGTGGGGGGCTACACCGGGGAGCTGTTTTTT,CASSFVGGYTGELFF
once,-,15,TRBV4-1,TRBJ1-4,TGCGCCAGCAGCCAACTGACGGTCCGGCCTGAAAAACTGTTTTTT,CASSQLTVRPEKLFF
-,-,16,TRBV27,TRBJ1-5,TGTGCCAGCAGTTTCTCGCAAGGGAATGGTAATCAGCCCCAGCATTTT,CASSFSQGNGNQPQHF
once,-,13,TRBV2,TRBJ1-1,TGTGCCAGCACGGGCAGATCGAACACTGAAGCTTTCTTT,CASTGRSNTEAFF
-,TRBD1,20,TRBV19,TRBJ1-6,TGTGCCAGTAGTTCCCCCCAGGGGGATAAGATTAGGTCCTATAATTCACCCCTCCACTTT,CASSSPQGDKIRSYNSPLHF
few,TRBD1,15,TRBV6-5,TRBJ2-2,TGTGCCAGCAGTACCCGGGACAGGGGAGCCGGGGAGCTGTTTTTT,CASSTRDRGAGELFF
-,-,15,TRBV18,TRBJ1-3,TGTGCCAGCTCGCTAGGACCGGGCTCTGGAAACACCATATATTTT,CASSLGPGSGNTIYF